These 5 T cell receptor beta chains came from one sample sequenced in a study of cytomegalovirus exposure and HLA in healthy donors listed by TCRdb under 2017. Libraries were made using the immunoSEQ multiplex PCR assay. For the multiplex PCR, a mixture combining 60 forward primers for TCR Vbeta segments and 13 reverse primers for TCR Jbeta segments was used. The immuneACCESS repertoire file appears here via TCRdb, limited to in-frame rearrangements. These files lack a portion of the clones; in checked studies, under half of the deficit traces to unresolved V genes, and the cause of the others is not known. The sample yields under 200,000 clones; about 81% were counted once. Jointly, the top ten make up around 0.97% of the sample. Material: PBMCs. All receptors come from a girl aged 2 to 10 in good health and CMV-seropositive.

The chain couples TRBV30 to TRBJ2-7, with 9 nucleotides matching TRBD1. The CDR3 has 14 amino acids. Germline V CDR1 and CDR2: GTSNPN, SVGIG (reference sequence). J lost 6 bases, V lost 4 bases, and 10 bases had no gene match. The CDR3, as DNA: TGTGCCTGGAATTCCGGACAGGGGATAGGCGAGCAGTACTTC. Translation gives CAWNSGQGIGEQYF.

This rearrangement joins TRBV18 to TRBJ1-1, with TRBD1 identical over 8 bases. V shed 0 bases and J 3 bases; nucleotides not matched to a gene: 15. Germline CDR1 and CDR2: KGHSH and LQKENI. This CDR3 spans 19 amino acids. The CDR3 protein is CASSPPIQGGLRSHTEAFF. In DNA form, the CDR3 reads TGTGCCAGCTCACCACCCATACAGGGGGGCTTGCGATCGCACACTGAAGCTTTCTTT.

This rearrangement joins TRBV7-9 to TRBJ2-1; 7 nucleotides agree with TRBD2. CDR1 is SEHNR, CDR2 FQNEAQ, per germline (reference sequence). V dropped 0 bases and J dropped 6; count of bases not matched to a gene: 8. CDR3 length: 16 amino acids. Here the CDR3 DNA reads TGTGCCAGCAGCTTAGCCCCAGCGGGAACGAGCAATGAGCAGTTCTTC. Residues: CASSLAPAGTSNEQFF. Full variable domain (remainder filled in from reference TRBV7-9 and TRBJ2-1): DTGVSQNPRHKITKRGQNVTFRCDPISEHNRLYWYRQTLGQGPEFLTYFQNEAQLEKSRLLSDRFSAERPKGSFSTLEIQRTEQGDSAMYLCASSLAPAGTSNEQFFGPGTRLTVL.

This clone was seen a single time. The chain links TRBV14 to TRBJ2-7, with TRBD2 identical over 7 bases. The J segment lost 4 bases and the V segment lost 4 bases, leaving 10 bases of the junction unmatched. CDR3 length: 15 residues. Germline V gives CDR1 SGHDN, CDR2 FVKESK. The CDR3 spells CASSPSAGGGYEQYF. The CDR3 region has the DNA TGTGCCAGCAGCCCCAGTGCGGGCGGGGGTTACGAGCAGTACTTC.

The chain carries TRBV15 and TRBJ1-1; D unclear. Germline V gene lookup returns CDR1 LNHNV and CDR2 YYDKDF (reference sequence). V lost 5 bases to trimming and J lost 5 bases, with 12 bases between them. The CDR3 has 13 amino acids. CDR3 nucleotides: TGTGCCACCAGCCCTCAACGAGGAACTGAAGCTTTCTTT. It specifies CATSPQRGTEAFF.